The text below deals with one T cell receptor (beta chain). Its antigen is undetermined. The sample originates from a study of T cell repertoires in cytomegalovirus infection. As for the study in general: Indications came from public TCR beta signatures; they pointed to CMV infection and to a matching HLA type.

The trim removed 5 bases at V and 8 bases at J, leaving 10 bases unmatched. The CDR3 consists of 14 residues. Germline CDR1 reads MNHEY; CDR2 reads SVGEGT. TCRdb re-derived calls from the reads in MiXCR, one entry per CDR3 protein. Of about 310,000 distinct CDR3 sequences detected, about 25% appear once; the ten largest clones hold 13%. V usage is TRBV6-2 or TRBV6-3 and J usage is TRBJ2-7; 9 bases are a match to TRBD1. The material was cultured PBMCs, obtained from culture after CMV antigen stimulation. This TCR was sampled from a human donor in good health (CMV status not recorded). Some clones in this sample may be carry-over from other donors' samples. CDR3 residues: CASSRPGTGFQQYV. CDR3 bases: TGTGCCAGCAGTCGACCCGGGACAGGGTTCCAGCAGTACGTC.